This T cell receptor (beta chain) emerged from a study of metastatic and nonmetastatic thyroid tumors (dated by TCRdb to about 2020). With regard to the full study: Repertoires from peripheral blood and from tumor or nodule tissue samples of malignant and benign thyroid patients were compared. The paper as a whole reports these results and caveats: In both blood and tumor samples, malignant tumors were reported to have significantly higher TCR beta diversity than benign nodules.

The library came from PCR. The instrument given in TCRdb is Illumina HiSeq 4000. The TCR beta-chain CDR3 region of each patient was profiled by high-throughput sequencing. Per the source publication's procedure: Drawing on CDR3 differences between clinicopathological groups, the researchers built a classifier meant to tell apart patients with distant-metastatic papillary thyroid cancer. The Shannon index was used to assess repertoire diversity, and the Morisita-Horn index was used to assess tumor-blood repertoire similarity. TCRdb applied fastp at Q25 and MiXCR to the public reads, then kept only in-frame beta chains. TCRdb, not the authors, supplied the V and J calls. The sample yields approximately 12,000 clones; approximately 33% were counted once. 15% to 19% of the sample lies in the top ten. V and J are truncated by 5 bases and 8 bases respectively, leaving an intervening sequence of 11 bases. Taken from cysteine to phenylalanine, the CDR3 has 12 residues. Only the CDR3 part of the read is kept: 36 bases, read in frame from the first base. In the germline V gene, CDR1 corresponds to SGHRS and CDR2 to YFSETQ.

Before undergoing thyroid surgery, none of the patients had been given any kind of treatment. Patient clinical samples collected from about 2011 to 2018 were retrospectively analysed using T-cell receptor beta sequencing. Points on this clone: Its binding antigen is unknown. The sample holds no much larger clone one base away, and base qualities are not on file.

Sample: tumor tissue. This chain is built from TRBV5-1 and TRBJ1-3; no D gene is confidently identified. The clonotype was recovered from a male donor with papillary thyroid cancer or a benign thyroid nodule (not recorded which). Some clones in this sample may be carry-over from other donors' samples. CDR3 sequence: CASRREEDTIYF. In nucleotide form, the sequence is TGCGCCAGCAGAAGAGAGGAGGACACCATATATTTT.